Shown below are 5 T cell receptor beta chains from a single sample sequenced in a study of shared clonotypes between healthy human individuals. The protocol was immunoSEQ multiplex PCR, while the TCRdb copy is restricted to in-frame clones and leaves out a portion. Of some 980,000 clones listed, around 80% are singletons. The sequencing sample was made of memory CD4+ T cells sorted from blood. Subset: CD45RA-negative fraction. All receptors derive from a man younger than 30 in good health.

This clone was recorded a few times. Within the sample, other DNA sequences also encode this same CDR3. The gene calls are TRBV2 and TRBJ2-7; D may be TRBD1 (5 bases). The CDR3 is 12 amino acids. V gave up 4 bases and J gave up 2 bases, with 6 bases separating them. The germline V gene has CDR1 SNHLY and CDR2 FYNNEI. CDR3 coding DNA: TGTGCCAGCAGTGGACAGACCTACGAGCAGTACTTC. This encodes CASSGQTYEQYF.

The genes are TRBV4-3 and TRBJ2-2, with 10 positions matching TRBD2. V lost 0 bases, J lost 4 bases, and 5 bases stayed unmatched. This CDR3 contains 17 residues. In germline, CDR1 is LGHNA, CDR2 YSLEER. CDR3 residues: CASSQEASGRSTGELFF. DNA of the CDR3: TGCGCCAGCAGCCAAGAGGCTAGCGGGAGATCCACCGGGGAGCTGTTTTTT.

On this clone: The sample contains more than one DNA sequence encoding this CDR3. The J gene is TRBJ2-7, the V gene TRBV19, with 7 positions matching TRBD2. V lost 0 bases, J lost 1 base, and 6 bases stayed unmatched. Germline CDR1 is LNHDA and CDR2 is SQIVND (reference sequence). This CDR3 contains 16 residues. The CDR3 region is CASSIDSERGSYEQYF. The CDR3 DNA sequence: TGTGCCAGTAGTATAGATAGCGAGCGGGGATCCTACGAGCAGTACTTC.

The rearrangement links TRBV14 to TRBJ1-2, with D perhaps TRBD1 (6 bases). V lost 4 bases, J lost 3 bases, and 12 bases lay in between. This CDR3 has 14 amino acids. Germline lookup yields CDR1 SGHDN and CDR2 FVKESK. The CDR3 nucleotides read TGTGCCAGCAGCCTCGGGGGCTCGGACTATGGCTACACCTTC. Translating gives CASSLGGSDYGYTF.

This clone turned up a few times. Being one base from a much bigger clone, this may be a read error. The chain employs TRBV9 and TRBJ2-7; no clear D gene. V shed 5 bases and J shed 3 bases, with 6 bases lying between them. Germline lookup yields CDR1 SGDLS and CDR2 YYNGEE. This CDR3 is 11 amino acids long. The CDR3 sequence: CASSENYEQYF. CDR3 bases: TGTGCCAGCAGTGAAAACTACGAGCAGTACTTC.